These T cell receptor beta chains were read from a single sample in a study of vaccination effects on CD4 cells after COVID-19. Libraries were prepared by immunoSEQ multiplex PCR; TCRdb keeps only in-frame clonotypes and omits some of them. The sample holds 50,000 to 70,000 clones; about two thirds are singletons and the top ten take roughly a quarter. No antigens are known for them. Sequencing was performed on CD4+ T cells from PBMCs cultured without peptide, taken before COVID-19 vaccination. The receptors were sampled from a human donor who had a prior SARS-CoV-2 infection. CDR3s include the opening cysteine and the closing phenylalanine or tryptophan. Each record gives: J gene, D gene, clone size, V gene, CDR3 DNA, CDR3 protein. The D gene is left open where the match is weak. Size is omitted from some rows. Given values are once, few, many or a class for expanded clones.

J: TRBJ2-7; D: -; size: once; V: TRBV28; DNA: TGTGCCAGCAGTTTACTAGCGTACGAGCAGTACTTC; CDR3: CASSLLAYEQYF
J: TRBJ2-7; D: -; size: -; V: TRBV7-2; DNA: TGTGCCAGCAGCTTACGGTGGGAGGCTCTCTCCTACGAGCAGTACTTC; CDR3: CASSLRWEALSYEQYF
J: TRBJ1-1; D: -; size: few; V: TRBV4-1; DNA: TGCGCCAGCAGCCAACCCTATACTGAAGCTTTCTTT; CDR3: CASSQPYTEAFF
J: TRBJ1-4; D: -; size: -; V: TRBV15; DNA: TGTGCCACCAGCAGAGTCCCCGAAAAACTGTTTTTT; CDR3: CATSRVPEKLFF
J: TRBJ2-7; D: TRBD2; size: -; V: TRBV5-6; DNA: TGTGCCAGCAGCTTAGTAATTCGTACTAGCGGGAGCCACGAGCAGTACTTC; CDR3: CASSLVIRTSGSHEQYF
J: TRBJ1-5; D: -; size: -; V: TRBV18; DNA: TGTGCCAGCTCACTCGGCGGGGGGCGCCTAATCCAGCCCCAGCATTTT; CDR3: CASSLGGGRLIQPQHF
J: TRBJ2-5; D: -; size: few; V: TRBV28; DNA: TGTGCCAGCAGTTTGTTCAGGGTACAAGAGACCCAGTACTTC; CDR3: CASSLFRVQETQYF
J: TRBJ1-1; D: -; size: -; V: TRBV2; DNA: TGTGCCAGCGCCGGGGGTCTGAACACTGAAGCTTTCTTT; CDR3: CASAGGLNTEAFF
J: TRBJ1-3; D: -; size: few; V: TRBV18; DNA: TGTGCCAGCTCTCTAGAGCACGGGAGCTCTGGAAACACCATATATTTT; CDR3: CASSLEHGSSGNTIYF
J: TRBJ1-2; D: TRBD1; size: -; V: TRBV5-4; DNA: TGTGCCAGCAGCTTCTATAACCCCGACAGGGCCGGCTACACCTTC; CDR3: CASSFYNPDRAGYTF
J: TRBJ2-3; D: -; size: few; V: TRBV7-9; DNA: TGTGCCAGCAGCTTAGCGCCCGATACGCAGTATTTT; CDR3: CASSLAPDTQYF
J: TRBJ2-3; D: TRBD2; size: -; V: TRBV18; DNA: TGTGCCAGCTCACCGACTAGCGGGGTTAGCACAGATACGCAGTATTTT; CDR3: CASSPTSGVSTDTQYF
J: TRBJ2-7; D: -; size: -; V: TRBV5-1; DNA: TGCGCCAGCAGCTTGTATGGCACTGACTCCTACGAGCAGTACTTC; CDR3: CASSLYGTDSYEQYF
J: TRBJ2-1; D: -; size: -; V: TRBV19; DNA: TGTGCCAGTAGTATTAAGATTACATGGGGGAATGAGCAGTTCTTC; CDR3: CASSIKITWGNEQFF
J: TRBJ1-1; D: TRBD1; size: -; V: TRBV6-5; DNA: TGTGCCAGCAGAGAGACAGGGAGCCCTGAAGCTTTCTTT; CDR3: CASRETGSPEAFF
J: TRBJ1-1; D: -; size: -; V: TRBV20-1; DNA: TGCAGTGCTAGTTCCTTACCCGGGAGGGGACACATGAACACTGAAGCTTTCTTT; CDR3: CSASSLPGRGHMNTEAFF
J: TRBJ1-5; D: -; size: -; V: TRBV19; DNA: TGTGCCAGTAGTACGACGTTGGGTTACCAGCCCCAGCATTTT; CDR3: CASSTTLGYQPQHF
J: TRBJ2-1; D: -; size: -; V: TRBV5-6; DNA: TGTGCCAGCAGCAGTGAGAGGACTCGAAATATTAATGAGCAGTTCTTC; CDR3: CASSSERTRNINEQFF
J: TRBJ2-7; D: -; size: -; V: TRBV11-2; DNA: TGTGCCAGCAGCTTAGGGTGGCGACCTCTCTACGAGCAGTACTTC; CDR3: CASSLGWRPLYEQYF
J: TRBJ1-3; D: -; size: once; V: TRBV19; DNA: TGTGCCAGTAGTCCCCTTTCAACCGCTGGAAACACCATATATTTT; CDR3: CASSPLSTAGNTIYF
J: TRBJ2-1; D: TRBD2; size: -; V: TRBV7-9; DNA: TGTGCCAGCAGCTCAGGACTAGCCGTCAGCTCCTACAATGAGCAGTTCTTC; CDR3: CASSSGLAVSSYNEQFF
J: TRBJ1-1; D: -; size: many; V: TRBV7-7; DNA: TGTGCTAGCAGCCAACAGGCCGGGACTGAAGCTTTCTTT; CDR3: CASSQQAGTEAFF
J: TRBJ2-5; D: -; size: -; V: TRBV5-4; DNA: TGTGCCAGCAGCTTGGGGGCCAGCGGAAAAGAGACCCAGTACTTC; CDR3: CASSLGASGKETQYF
J: TRBJ1-5; D: -; size: -; V: TRBV19; DNA: TGTGCCAGCACCGGGATCTTTAAAGGCGGGCAGCCCCAGCATTTT; CDR3: CASTGIFKGGQPQHF
J: TRBJ2-3; D: TRBD2; size: -; V: TRBV5-1; DNA: TGCGCCAGCAGCTTGTTACTAGCGGGGAACACAGATACGCAGTATTTT; CDR3: CASSLLLAGNTDTQYF
J: TRBJ1-2; D: TRBD1; size: -; V: TRBV3-1/TRBV3-2; DNA: TGTGCCAGCAGACTGGGACAGACCTATGGCTACACCTTC; CDR3: CASRLGQTYGYTF
J: TRBJ1-2; D: TRBD1; size: once; V: TRBV5-1; DNA: TGCGCCAGCAGCTTGGACAGGGGAAATGGCTACACCTTC; CDR3: CASSLDRGNGYTF
J: TRBJ1-5; D: -; size: -; V: TRBV13; DNA: TGTGCCAGCAGCACCGGACAGACTAATCAGCCCCAGCATTTT; CDR3: CASSTGQTNQPQHF
J: TRBJ1-5; D: -; size: -; V: TRBV6-5; DNA: TGTGCCAGCAGACAAGACACAAACAATCAGCCCCAGCATTTT; CDR3: CASRQDTNNQPQHF
J: TRBJ1-2; D: TRBD1; size: -; V: TRBV19; DNA: TGTGCCAGCTCAGGGGGGGTAGGCTATGGCTACACCTTC; CDR3: CASSGGVGYGYTF
J: TRBJ2-1; D: TRBD2; size: -; V: TRBV5-4; DNA: TGTGCCAGCAGCTTGGGGGGGCTAGCGGGAGATCGGTTCTTC; CDR3: CASSLGGLAGDRFF
J: TRBJ2-1; D: -; size: -; V: TRBV6-2/TRBV6-3; DNA: TGTGCCAGCAGTTGGCCCGATGAGCAGTTCTTC; CDR3: CASSWPDEQFF
J: TRBJ1-5; D: -; size: few; V: TRBV5-8; DNA: TGTGCCAGCAGCTTTTTCGGACGGGAAGATCAGCCCCAGCATTTT; CDR3: CASSFFGREDQPQHF
J: TRBJ2-5; D: -; size: -; V: TRBV5-1; DNA: TGCGCCAGCAGCTTGGAACTAGCTAGTGGGACCCAGTACTTC; CDR3: CASSLELASGTQYF
J: TRBJ2-5; D: TRBD2; size: -; V: TRBV5-1; DNA: TGCGCCAGCAGTCTGCTTCCATCCGCTAGCGGGGGGTTGGAGACCCAGTACTTC; CDR3: CASSLLPSASGGLETQYF
J: TRBJ2-5; D: -; size: -; V: TRBV2; DNA: TGTGCCAGCAGTGTCCAAGAGACCCAGTACTTC; CDR3: CASSVQETQYF
J: TRBJ2-5; D: TRBD2; size: -; V: TRBV7-2; DNA: TGTGCCAGCAGCTCTATAGCGGGGCAAGAGACCCAGTACTTC; CDR3: CASSSIAGQETQYF
J: TRBJ1-5; D: TRBD1; size: -; V: TRBV19; DNA: TGTGCCAGTAGTACGACAGGGGGCCGACAGCCCCAGCATTTT; CDR3: CASSTTGGRQPQHF
J: TRBJ2-1; D: TRBD2; size: -; V: TRBV3-1/TRBV3-2; DNA: TGTGCCAGCAGCCCTACCCCTAGCGGGACCGCATTTAGCTCCTACAATGAGCAGTTCTTC; CDR3: CASSPTPSGTAFSSYNEQFF
J: TRBJ1-4; D: TRBD1; size: -; V: TRBV5-5; DNA: TGTGCCAGCAGTCGAGGGGGCACGGGAGATGAAAAACTGTTTTTT; CDR3: CASSRGGTGDEKLFF
J: TRBJ1-2; D: TRBD1; size: few; V: TRBV30; DNA: TGTGCCTGGCACCACAGGGGCCATGGCTACACCTTC; CDR3: CAWHHRGHGYTF
J: TRBJ2-7; D: TRBD2; size: -; V: TRBV9; DNA: TGTGCCAGCAGCCCCCGGGACTACACCTACGAGCAGTACTTC; CDR3: CASSPRDYTYEQYF
J: TRBJ2-5; D: TRBD2; size: -; V: TRBV6-2/TRBV6-3; DNA: TGTGCCAGCAGTCCCACCCGGACTAGCGGGATTTATGAGACCCAGTACTTC; CDR3: CASSPTRTSGIYETQYF
J: TRBJ2-5; D: -; size: once; V: TRBV5-1; DNA: TGCGCCAGCGGGACCGGACGGGACACCCTTCAAGAGACCCAGTACTTC; CDR3: CASGTGRDTLQETQYF
J: TRBJ2-5; D: -; size: -; V: TRBV3-1/TRBV3-2; DNA: TGTGCCAGCAGCCCCACTGGGACTCCCCAAGAGACCCAGTACTTC; CDR3: CASSPTGTPQETQYF
J: TRBJ2-7; D: TRBD2; size: -; V: TRBV27; DNA: TGTGCCAGCAGCCTTGGACTAGCCTACGAGCAGTACTTC; CDR3: CASSLGLAYEQYF
J: TRBJ2-5; D: TRBD2; size: few; V: TRBV27; DNA: TGTGCCAGCAAGGGTCTTTCTAGCGGGGGCCAAGAGACCCAGTACTTC; CDR3: CASKGLSSGGQETQYF
J: TRBJ2-7; D: TRBD1; size: once; V: TRBV5-6; DNA: TGTGCCAGCAGTTACCGGGACAGCAGCTCCTACGAGCAGTACTTC; CDR3: CASSYRDSSSYEQYF
J: TRBJ2-1; D: TRBD2; size: -; V: TRBV5-1; DNA: TGCGCCAGCAGCTTGCGAGCGGGAGGGCCTCGAAATGAGCAGTTCTTC; CDR3: CASSLRAGGPRNEQFF
J: TRBJ1-1; D: -; size: -; V: TRBV30; DNA: TGTGCCTGGAGAGAATACAGAAACACTGAAGCTTTCTTT; CDR3: CAWREYRNTEAFF
J: TRBJ1-5; D: -; size: -; V: TRBV19; DNA: TGTGCCAGTAGTACCACGGTGGGGTCGGGGAGCAATCAGCCCCAGCATTTT; CDR3: CASSTTVGSGSNQPQHF
J: TRBJ2-5; D: -; size: -; V: TRBV5-1; DNA: TGCGCCAGCAGCTTGTTAGGATATCAAGAGACCCAGTACTTC; CDR3: CASSLLGYQETQYF
J: TRBJ2-7; D: TRBD2; size: -; V: TRBV7-6; DNA: TGTGCCAGCAGCCGGGGAGCGGGGGCTTCCTACGAGCAGTACTTC; CDR3: CASSRGAGASYEQYF
J: TRBJ2-2; D: TRBD1; size: -; V: TRBV24-1; DNA: TGTGCCACCAGTGAACCACCGGGACAGGGGGCGGGTGGCACCGGGGAGCTGTTTTTT; CDR3: CATSEPPGQGAGGTGELFF
J: TRBJ1-4; D: TRBD1; size: -; V: TRBV19; DNA: TGTGCCAGCCTACGGACAGGGGGTAATGAAAAACTGTTTTTT; CDR3: CASLRTGGNEKLFF